The 2 T cell receptor beta chains given below trace back to one sample, sequenced in a study of blood T cell repertoires in COVID-19. Generated by immunoSEQ multiplex PCR, the TCRdb table keeps only in-frame clones and is missing some. The data contain about 90,000 clones, roughly 80% of them singletons. The sequenced sample was peripheral blood. Source of these receptors: a man aged 50-60 years with acute or convalescent COVID-19.

This chain uses TRBV6-5 with TRBJ1-1; TRBD1 agrees at 9 bases. With V trimmed by 6 bases and J by 0 bases, 5 bases remained unmatched. The CDR3 has 15 residues. Germline V gene lookup returns CDR1 MNHEY and CDR2 SVGAGI. Written as DNA, the CDR3 is TGTGCCAGCAGACAACAGGGGGCCCTGAACACTGAAGCTTTCTTT. Protein sequence: CASRQQGALNTEAFF.

The chain employs TRBV27 and TRBJ2-5, with D unclear. This CDR3 is built from 13 residues. CDR1 MNHEY and CDR2 SMNVEV come from the germline V gene (reference sequence). V was cut by 5 bases and J by 1 base, with 8 bases left in between. The CDR3 here is CASSRSTQETQYF. CDR3 bases: TGTGCCAGCAGTAGAAGCACCCAAGAGACCCAGTACTTC.